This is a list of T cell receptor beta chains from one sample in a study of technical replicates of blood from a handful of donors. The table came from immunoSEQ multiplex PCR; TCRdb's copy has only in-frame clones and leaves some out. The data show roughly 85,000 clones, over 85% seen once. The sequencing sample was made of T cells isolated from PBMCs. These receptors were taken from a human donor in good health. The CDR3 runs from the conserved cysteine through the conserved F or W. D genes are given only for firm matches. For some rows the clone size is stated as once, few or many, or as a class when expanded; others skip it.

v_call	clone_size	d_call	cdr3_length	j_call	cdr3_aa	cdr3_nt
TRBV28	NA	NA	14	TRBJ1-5	CATGGPPFNQPQHF	TGTGCCACCGGGGGTCCCCCCTTCAATCAGCCCCAGCATTTT
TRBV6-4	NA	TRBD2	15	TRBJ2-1	CASSESAGGYSEQFF	TGTGCCAGCAGTGAATCAGCGGGAGGGTACAGTGAGCAGTTCTTC
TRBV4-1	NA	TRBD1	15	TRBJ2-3	CASSPGQGARDTQYF	TGCGCCAGCAGCCCCGGACAGGGGGCAAGAGATACGCAGTATTTT
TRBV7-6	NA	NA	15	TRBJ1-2	CASSLSPGNTYGYTF	TGTGCCAGCAGCTTAAGTCCGGGAAATACCTATGGCTACACCTTC
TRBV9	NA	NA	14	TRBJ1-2	CASSVGDRPYGYTF	TGTGCCAGCAGCGTAGGTGACAGGCCCTATGGCTACACCTTC
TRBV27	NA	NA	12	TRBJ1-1	CASSFASGEAFF	TGTGCCAGCAGTTTCGCGTCGGGTGAAGCTTTCTTT
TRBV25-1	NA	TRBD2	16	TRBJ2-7	CASSESGTSGIYEQYF	TGTGCCAGCAGTGAATCGGGGACTAGCGGGATCTACGAGCAGTACTTC
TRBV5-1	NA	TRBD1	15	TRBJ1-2	CASSLDPNTGGGYTF	TGCGCCAGCAGCTTGGACCCGAATACAGGGGGAGGCTACACCTTC
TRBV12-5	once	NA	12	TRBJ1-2	CASGTLVYGYTF	TGTGCTAGTGGTACCTTAGTCTATGGCTACACCTTC
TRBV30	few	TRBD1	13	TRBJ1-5	CAWSQGENQPQHF	TGTGCCTGGAGCCAGGGGGAGAATCAGCCCCAGCATTTT
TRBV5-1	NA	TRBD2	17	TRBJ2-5	CASSQVMGLAGGKTQYF	TGCGCCAGCAGCCAGGTTATGGGACTAGCGGGGGGAAAGACCCAGTACTTC